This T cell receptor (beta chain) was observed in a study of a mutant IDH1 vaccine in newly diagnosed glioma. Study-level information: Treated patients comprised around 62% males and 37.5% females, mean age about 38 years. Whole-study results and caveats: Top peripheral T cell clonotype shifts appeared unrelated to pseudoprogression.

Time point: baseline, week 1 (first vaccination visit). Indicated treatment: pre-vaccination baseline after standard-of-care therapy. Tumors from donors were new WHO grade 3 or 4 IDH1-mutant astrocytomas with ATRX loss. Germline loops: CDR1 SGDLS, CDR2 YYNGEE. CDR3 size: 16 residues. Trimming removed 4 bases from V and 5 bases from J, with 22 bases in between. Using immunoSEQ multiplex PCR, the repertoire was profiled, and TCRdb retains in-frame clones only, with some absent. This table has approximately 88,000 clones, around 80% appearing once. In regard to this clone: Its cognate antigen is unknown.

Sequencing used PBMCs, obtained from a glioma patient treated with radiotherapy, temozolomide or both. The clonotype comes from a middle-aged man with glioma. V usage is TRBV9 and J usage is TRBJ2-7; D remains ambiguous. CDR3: CASSPRTAFVGNEQYF. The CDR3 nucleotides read TGTGCCAGCAGCCCTCGGACGGCCTTCGTGGGAAACGAGCAGTACTTC.